The TCR beta chain under discussion was sequenced for a study of T cells in Graves' hyperthyroidism and ophthalmopathy. Graves' hyperthyroidism is called stable when ophthalmopathy does not progress within 18 months. Amplification of TCR beta CDR3 regions was performed using RNA transcripts as template. When the TCR CDR3 underwent first-round RT-PCR, the HTBI primer set was used. MiXCR, run by TCRdb on the multiplex PCR reads, gives a single entry per CDR3 protein. Here the sample spans 380,000 or so distinct CDR3 sequences, 14% being singletons. V lost 9 bases, J lost 4 bases, and 12 bases lay in between. The CDR3 totals 12 residues. CDR1 and CDR2 from the germline V gene are SNHLY and FYNNEI.

Sequenced sample: blood. The TCR comes from a woman aged 25-40 years with Graves' hyperthyroidism. The rearrangement joins TRBV2 to TRBJ1-2; D call uncertain. CDR3 amino acids: CARPGRFYGYTF. DNA of the CDR3: TGTGCCAGACCAGGACGGTTCTATGGCTACACCTTC.